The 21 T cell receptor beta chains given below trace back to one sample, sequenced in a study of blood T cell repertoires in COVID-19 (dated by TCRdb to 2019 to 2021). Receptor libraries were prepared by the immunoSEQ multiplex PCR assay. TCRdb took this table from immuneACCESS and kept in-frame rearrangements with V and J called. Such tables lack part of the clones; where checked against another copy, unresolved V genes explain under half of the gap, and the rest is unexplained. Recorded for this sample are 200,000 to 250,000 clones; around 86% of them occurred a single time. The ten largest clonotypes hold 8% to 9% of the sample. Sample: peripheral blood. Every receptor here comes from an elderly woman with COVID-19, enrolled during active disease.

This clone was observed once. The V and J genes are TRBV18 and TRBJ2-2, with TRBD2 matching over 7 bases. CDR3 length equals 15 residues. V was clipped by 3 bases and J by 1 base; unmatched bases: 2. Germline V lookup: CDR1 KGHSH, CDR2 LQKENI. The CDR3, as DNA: TGTGCCAGCTCACCGTGGGAGGGGAACACCGGGGAGCTGTTTTTT. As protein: CASSPWEGNTGELFF.

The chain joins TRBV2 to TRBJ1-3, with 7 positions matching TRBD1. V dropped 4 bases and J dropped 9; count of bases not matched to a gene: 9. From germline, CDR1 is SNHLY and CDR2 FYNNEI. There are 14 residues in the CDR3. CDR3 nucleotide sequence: TGTGCCAGCAGTGGACAGGGCTTGAGAAGCACCATATATTTT. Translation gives CASSGQGLRSTIYF.

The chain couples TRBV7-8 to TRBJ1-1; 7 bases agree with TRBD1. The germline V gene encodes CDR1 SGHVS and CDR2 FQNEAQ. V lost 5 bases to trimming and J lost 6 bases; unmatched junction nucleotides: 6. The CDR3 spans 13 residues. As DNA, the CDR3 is TGTGCCAGCAGCATCAGACAGGGCTCTGAAGCTTTCTTT. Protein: CASSIRQGSEAFF.

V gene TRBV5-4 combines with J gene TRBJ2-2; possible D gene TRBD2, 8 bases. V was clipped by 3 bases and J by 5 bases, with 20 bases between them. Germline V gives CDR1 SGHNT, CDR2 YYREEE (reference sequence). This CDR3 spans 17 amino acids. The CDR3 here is CASSSGGVQGSTGELFF. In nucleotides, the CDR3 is TGTGCCAGCAGCTCCGGGGGGGTACAGGGGAGTACCGGGGAGCTGTTTTTT.

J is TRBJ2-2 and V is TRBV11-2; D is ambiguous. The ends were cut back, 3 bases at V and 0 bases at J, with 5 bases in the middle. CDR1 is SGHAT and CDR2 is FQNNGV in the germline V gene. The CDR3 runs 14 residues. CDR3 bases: TGTGCCAGCAGCTTCACTCCGAACACCGGGGAGCTGTTTTTT. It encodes CASSFTPNTGELFF.

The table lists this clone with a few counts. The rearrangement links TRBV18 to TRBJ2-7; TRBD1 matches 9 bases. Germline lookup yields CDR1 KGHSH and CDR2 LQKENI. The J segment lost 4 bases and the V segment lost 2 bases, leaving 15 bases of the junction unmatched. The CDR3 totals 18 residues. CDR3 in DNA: TGTGCCAGCTCACCAACGAACCATCCCCGGGACAGGGTATACGAGCAGTACTTC. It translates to CASSPTNHPRDRVYEQYF.

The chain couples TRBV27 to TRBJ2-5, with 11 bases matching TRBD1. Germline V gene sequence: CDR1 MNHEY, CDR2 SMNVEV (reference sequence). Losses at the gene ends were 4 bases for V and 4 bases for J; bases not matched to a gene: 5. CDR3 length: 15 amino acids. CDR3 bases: TGTGCCAGCAGTTCCTCCGGGACAGGGGGAGAGACCCAGTACTTC. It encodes CASSSSGTGGETQYF.

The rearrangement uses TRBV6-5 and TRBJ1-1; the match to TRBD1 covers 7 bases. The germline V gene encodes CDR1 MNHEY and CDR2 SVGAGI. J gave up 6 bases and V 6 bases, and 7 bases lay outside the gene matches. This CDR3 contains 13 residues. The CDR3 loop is CASRQGLSAEAFF. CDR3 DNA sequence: TGTGCCAGCAGACAGGGGCTGAGCGCTGAAGCTTTCTTT.

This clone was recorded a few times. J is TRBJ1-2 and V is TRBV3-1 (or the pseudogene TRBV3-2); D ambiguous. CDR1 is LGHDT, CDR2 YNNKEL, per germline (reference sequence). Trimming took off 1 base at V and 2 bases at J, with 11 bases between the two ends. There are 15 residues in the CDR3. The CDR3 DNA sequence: TGTGCCAGCAGCCAAGTAGCGGGCGACAACTATGGCTACACCTTC. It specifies CASSQVAGDNYGYTF.

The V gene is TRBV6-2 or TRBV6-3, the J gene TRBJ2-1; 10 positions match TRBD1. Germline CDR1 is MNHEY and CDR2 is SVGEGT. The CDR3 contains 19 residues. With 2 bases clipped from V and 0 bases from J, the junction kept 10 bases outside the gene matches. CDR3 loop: CASSYPASGTGDSYNEQFF. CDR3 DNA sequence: TGTGCCAGCAGTTACCCCGCCTCTGGGACAGGGGACTCCTACAATGAGCAGTTCTTC.

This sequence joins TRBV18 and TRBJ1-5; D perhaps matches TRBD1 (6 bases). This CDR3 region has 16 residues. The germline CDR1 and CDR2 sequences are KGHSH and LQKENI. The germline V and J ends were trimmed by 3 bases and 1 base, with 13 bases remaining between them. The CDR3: CASSPLGGSSNQPQHF. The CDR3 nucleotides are TGTGCCAGCTCACCTCTAGGGGGTTCCAGCAATCAGCCCCAGCATTTT.

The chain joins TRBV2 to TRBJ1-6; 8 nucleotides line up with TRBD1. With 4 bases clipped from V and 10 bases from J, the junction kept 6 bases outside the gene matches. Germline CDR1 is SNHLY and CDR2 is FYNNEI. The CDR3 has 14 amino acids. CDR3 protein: CASSVGQGGSPLHF. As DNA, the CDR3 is TGTGCCAGCAGTGTTGGACAGGGTGGGTCACCCCTCCACTTT.

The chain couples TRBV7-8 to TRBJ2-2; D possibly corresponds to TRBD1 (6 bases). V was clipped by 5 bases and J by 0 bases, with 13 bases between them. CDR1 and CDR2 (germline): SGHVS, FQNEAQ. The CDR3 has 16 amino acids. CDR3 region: CASSPRGGANTGELFF. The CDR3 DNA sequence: TGTGCCAGCAGCCCCAGGGGCGGAGCGAACACCGGGGAGCTGTTTTTT. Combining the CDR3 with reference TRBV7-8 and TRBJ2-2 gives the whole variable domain GAGVSQSPRYKVAKRGQDVALRCDPISGHVSLFWYQQALGQGPEFLTYFQNEAQLDKSGLPSDRFFAERPEGSVSTLKIQRTQQEDSAVYLCASSPRGGANTGELFFGEGSRLTVL.

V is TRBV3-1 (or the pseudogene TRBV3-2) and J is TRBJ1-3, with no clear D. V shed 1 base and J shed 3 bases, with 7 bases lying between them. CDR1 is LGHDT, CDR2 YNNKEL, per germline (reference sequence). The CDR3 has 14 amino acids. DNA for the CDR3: TGTGCCAGCAGCCAAGCATTCGGTGGAAACACCATATATTTT. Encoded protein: CASSQAFGGNTIYF.

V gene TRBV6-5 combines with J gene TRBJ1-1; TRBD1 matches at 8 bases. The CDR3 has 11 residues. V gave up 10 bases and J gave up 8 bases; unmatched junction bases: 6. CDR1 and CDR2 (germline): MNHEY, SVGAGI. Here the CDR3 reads CAIDRGSEAFF. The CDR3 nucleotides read TGTGCCATAGACAGGGGATCAGAAGCTTTCTTT.

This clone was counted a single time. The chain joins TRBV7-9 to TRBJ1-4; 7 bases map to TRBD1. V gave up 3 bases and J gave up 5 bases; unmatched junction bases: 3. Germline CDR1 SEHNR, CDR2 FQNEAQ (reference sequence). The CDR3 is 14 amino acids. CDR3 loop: CASSFGTANEKLFF. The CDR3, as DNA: TGTGCCAGCAGCTTTGGGACAGCCAATGAAAAACTGTTTTTT.

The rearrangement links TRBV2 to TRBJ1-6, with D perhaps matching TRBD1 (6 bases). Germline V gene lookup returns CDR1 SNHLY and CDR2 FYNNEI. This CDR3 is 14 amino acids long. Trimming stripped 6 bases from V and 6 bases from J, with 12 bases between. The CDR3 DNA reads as TGTGCCAGCAGGTGGACAGTGGGTAATTCACCCCTCCACTTT. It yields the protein CASRWTVGNSPLHF.

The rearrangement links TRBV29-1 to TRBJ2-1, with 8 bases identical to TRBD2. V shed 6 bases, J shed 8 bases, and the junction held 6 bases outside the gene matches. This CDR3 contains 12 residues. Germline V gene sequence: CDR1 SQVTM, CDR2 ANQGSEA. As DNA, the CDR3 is TGCAGCGTGGCCGGGGGGGCCTATGAGCAGTTCTTC. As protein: CSVAGGAYEQFF.

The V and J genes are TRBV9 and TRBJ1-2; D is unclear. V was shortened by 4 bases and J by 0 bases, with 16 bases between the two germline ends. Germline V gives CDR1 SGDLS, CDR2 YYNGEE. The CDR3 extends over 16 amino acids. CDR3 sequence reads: CASSSQPNSPNYGYTF. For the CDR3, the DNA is TGTGCCAGCAGCTCTCAACCCAACAGCCCTAACTATGGCTACACCTTC.

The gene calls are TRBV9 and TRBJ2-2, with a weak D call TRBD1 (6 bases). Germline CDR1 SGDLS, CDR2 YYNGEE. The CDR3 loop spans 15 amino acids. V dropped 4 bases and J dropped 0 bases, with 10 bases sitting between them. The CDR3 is CASSSGTTNTGELFF. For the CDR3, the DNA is TGTGCCAGCAGCTCCGGGACAACGAACACCGGGGAGCTGTTTTTT.

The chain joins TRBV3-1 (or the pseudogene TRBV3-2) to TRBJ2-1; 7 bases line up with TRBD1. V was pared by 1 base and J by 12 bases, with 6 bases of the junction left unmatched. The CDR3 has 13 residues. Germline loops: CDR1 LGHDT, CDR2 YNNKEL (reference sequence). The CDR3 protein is CASSQALRQGQFF. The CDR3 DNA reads TGTGCCAGCAGCCAAGCACTACGACAGGGGCAGTTCTTC.